This T cell receptor beta chain is drawn from a study of blood T cell repertoires in COVID-19. The ends lost 5 bases at V and 9 bases at J; junction bases unmatched: 8. The CDR3 has 14 residues. Looked up from germline, CDR1 is SGHTA and CDR2 is FQGNSA. Generated by immunoSEQ multiplex PCR, the TCRdb table keeps only in-frame clones and is missing some. The table lists about 90,000 clones, approximately 88% of them singletons. The gene calls are TRBV7-2 and TRBJ1-3; 9 positions match TRBD1. The sequencing input was peripheral blood. The TCR was taken from a man between 60 and 75 years old with acute or convalescent COVID-19. Here the CDR3 reads CASSPRTGDITIYF. CDR3 DNA: TGTGCCAGCAGCCCCAGGACAGGGGACATCACCATATATTTT.